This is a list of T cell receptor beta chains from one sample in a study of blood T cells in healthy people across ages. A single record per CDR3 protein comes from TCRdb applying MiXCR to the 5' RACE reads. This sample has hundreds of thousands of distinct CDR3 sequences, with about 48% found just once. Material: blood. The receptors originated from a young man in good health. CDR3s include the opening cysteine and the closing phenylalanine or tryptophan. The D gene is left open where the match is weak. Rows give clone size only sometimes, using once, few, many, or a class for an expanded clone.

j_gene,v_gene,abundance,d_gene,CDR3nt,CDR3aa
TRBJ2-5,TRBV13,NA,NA,TGTGTCAGCAGCTTAAGGGCGAAAACGGGGACCGTCGAGACCCAGTACTTC,CVSSLRAKTGTVETQYF
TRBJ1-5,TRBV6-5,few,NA,TGTGCCAGCAGTGAGGGGCCTGGCAATCAGCCCCAGCATTTT,CASSEGPGNQPQHF
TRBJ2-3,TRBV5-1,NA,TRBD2,TGCGCCAGCAGCTCCTTCAGCGGGGGGAGGGATACGCAGTATTTT,CASSSFSGGRDTQYF
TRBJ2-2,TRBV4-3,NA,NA,TGCGCCAGCAGCATTATCCACACCGGGGAGCTGTTTTTT,CASSIIHTGELFF
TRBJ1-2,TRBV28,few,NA,TGTGCCATTACTCGTGGGACACCTGGCTACACCTTC,CAITRGTPGYTF
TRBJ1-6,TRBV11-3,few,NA,TGTGCCAGCAGCTCCGGACAGCAATTAGATTCACCCCTCCACTTT,CASSSGQQLDSPLHF
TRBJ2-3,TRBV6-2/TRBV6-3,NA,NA,TGTGCCAGCAGTTACTGGACTATGGCAGATACGCAGTATTTT,CASSYWTMADTQYF
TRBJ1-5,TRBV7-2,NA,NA,TGTGCCAGCAGCTTAGGACAGCGGCTCCAGCATTTT,CASSLGQRLQHF
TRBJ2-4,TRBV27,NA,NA,TGTGCCAGCAGTTTAGGAAACATTCAGTACTTC,CASSLGNIQYF
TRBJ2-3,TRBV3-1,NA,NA,TGTGCCAGCAGCCCGGGACGGCCCGATACGCAGTATTTT,CASSPGRPDTQYF
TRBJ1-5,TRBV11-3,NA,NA,TGTGCCAGCAGCTCCCGGGTACGGCTGCCCCAGCATTTT,CASSSRVRLPQHF
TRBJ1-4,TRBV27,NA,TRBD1,TGTGCCAGCAGTTCGACCGGGACAGGGGATGGTGAAAAACTGTTTTTT,CASSSTGTGDGEKLFF
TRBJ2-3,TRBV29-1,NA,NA,TGCAGCGTTGATGACCCCTCCGTGGGAGATACGCAGTATTTT,CSVDDPSVGDTQYF
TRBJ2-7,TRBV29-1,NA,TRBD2,TGCAGCGTTGAAGAAGCGACTAGCGGGGGACCCAACCTCTACGAGCAGTACTTC,CSVEEATSGGPNLYEQYF
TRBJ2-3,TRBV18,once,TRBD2,TGTGCCAGCTCACCGGCACTAGCGGGGGGAACAGATACGCAGTATTTT,CASSPALAGGTDTQYF
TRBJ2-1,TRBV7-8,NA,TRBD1,TGTGCCAGCAGCAGAACTCGGGCAGGGGGCCCCTACAATGAGCAGTTCTTC,CASSRTRAGGPYNEQFF
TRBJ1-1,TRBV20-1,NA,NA,TGCAGTGCTCCACAGGGTAGCACTGAAGCTTTCTTT,CSAPQGSTEAFF
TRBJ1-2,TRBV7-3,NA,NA,TGTGCCAGCAGCTTAACGGAGGACGCGGGCTACACCTTC,CASSLTEDAGYTF
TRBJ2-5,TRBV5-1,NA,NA,TGCGCCAGCAGCTTGGAAGGCAGGGCTTTCGAGACCCAGTACTTC,CASSLEGRAFETQYF
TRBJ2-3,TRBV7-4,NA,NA,TGTGCCAGCAGCCAAGGACAGGATGTCTGGGGGGTTACGCAGTATTTT,CASSQGQDVWGVTQYF
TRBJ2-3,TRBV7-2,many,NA,TGTGCCAGCAGCTTTCGTGTTCCTAGCACAGATACGCAGTATTTT,CASSFRVPSTDTQYF
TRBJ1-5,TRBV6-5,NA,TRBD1,TGTGCCAGCAGTCGGACAGGGAGGAGCAATCAGCCCCAGCATTTT,CASSRTGRSNQPQHF
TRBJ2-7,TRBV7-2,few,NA,TGTGCCAGCAGCGCCGGGGGAAGAGAGCAGTACTTC,CASSAGGREQYF
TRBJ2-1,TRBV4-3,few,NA,TGCGCCAGCAGCCATGCCGGCTCCACACTCTACAATGAGCAGTTCTTC,CASSHAGSTLYNEQFF
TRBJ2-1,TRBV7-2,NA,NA,TGTGCCAGCTCCGGGAACTACGGTGGTGAGCAGTTCTTC,CASSGNYGGEQFF
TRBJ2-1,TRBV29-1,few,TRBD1,TGCAGCGTCGGGGACAGGGGGTTGAATGAGCAGTTCTTC,CSVGDRGLNEQFF
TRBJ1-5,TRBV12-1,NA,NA,TGTGCCAGCAGCTTTGAGAACGCCGGGGAAGGCCAGCCCCAGCATTTT,CASSFENAGEGQPQHF
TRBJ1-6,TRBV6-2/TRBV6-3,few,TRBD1,TGTGCCAGCAGACCGTGGGACAGCCTGGGGAATTCACCCCTCCACTTT,CASRPWDSLGNSPLHF
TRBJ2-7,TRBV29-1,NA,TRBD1,TGCAGCGTTGAGCTATCAACCGGGACAGGGATCCCCTACGAGCAGTACTTC,CSVELSTGTGIPYEQYF
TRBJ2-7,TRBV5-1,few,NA,TGCGCCAGCAGCTTGGCCCTAGGGGCAAGACACGAGCAGTACTTC,CASSLALGARHEQYF
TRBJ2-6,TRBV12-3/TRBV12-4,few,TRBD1,TGTGCCAGCAAAGGACCGGGACAGGGTTACGTCCTGACTTTC,CASKGPGQGYVLTF
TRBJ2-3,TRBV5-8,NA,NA,TGTGCCAGCAGCTCTAGCCGGGACACCCTCGGCACAGATACGCAGTATTTT,CASSSSRDTLGTDTQYF
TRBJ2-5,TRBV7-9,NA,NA,TGTGCCTCTCGGAGGGGGTTAACAGAGACCCAGTACTTC,CASRRGLTETQYF
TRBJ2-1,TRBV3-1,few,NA,TGTGCCAGCAGCCAAGGGGGGACTGTCCTCTACAATGAGCAGTTCTTC,CASSQGGTVLYNEQFF
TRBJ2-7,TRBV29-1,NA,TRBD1,TGCAGCGTCTCCCTTCGGGACAGGCCCTACAATGAGCAGTACTTC,CSVSLRDRPYNEQYF
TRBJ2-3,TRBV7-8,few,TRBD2,TGTGCCAGCAGCCGTGCGTCTAGCGGGGACCTCCGCACAGATACGCAGTATTTT,CASSRASSGDLRTDTQYF
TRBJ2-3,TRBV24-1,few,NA,TGTGCCACCAGTGATTCAGGGCGGGCCACAGATACGCAGTATTTT,CATSDSGRATDTQYF
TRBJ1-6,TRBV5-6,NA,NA,TGTGCCAGCAGCCTGCTGGCAGGTAGCTCCTATAATTCACCCCTCCACTTT,CASSLLAGSSYNSPLHF
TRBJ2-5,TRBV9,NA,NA,TGTGCCAGCAGCGCAGGGGACATAACTCAAGAGACCCAGTACTTC,CASSAGDITQETQYF
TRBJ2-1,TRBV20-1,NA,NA,TGCAGTGCTGGGCCCCCGAGGGGAAGCGACAATGAGCAGTTCTTC,CSAGPPRGSDNEQFF
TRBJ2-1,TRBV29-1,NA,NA,TGCAGCGTGACTAGGCTATCCTACAATGAGCAGTTCTTC,CSVTRLSYNEQFF